The 16 T cell receptor beta chains below were found in one sample sequenced in a study of T cells in Graves' hyperthyroidism and ophthalmopathy. Amplified TCR beta CDR3 regions came from RNA transcripts. Initially, a first-round RT-PCR of the TCR CDR3 employed the HTBI primer set. One entry per CDR3 protein, called by TCRdb with MiXCR from the multiplex PCR reads. This table has fewer than 350,000 distinct CDR3 sequences, roughly 20% appearing once. The sequencing input was blood. All receptors come from a middle-aged woman with Graves' ophthalmopathy.

Many counts were recorded for this clonotype. A much larger clone differs from this one at a single base, so this may be a read error. This rearrangement joins TRBV6-5 to TRBJ2-7; maybe TRBD2 (5 bases). The CDR3 length is 15 residues. CDR1 and CDR2 (germline): MNHEY, SVGAGI. The DNA of the CDR3 is TGTGCCAGCAGTTACGGGGAGCAGGAAAGCCACGAGCAGTGCTTC. Protein product: CASSYGEQESHEQCF.

This clonotype was seen repeatedly, ten times or more. This chain links TRBV10-2 with TRBJ2-5; 9 bases fit TRBD1. The V gene's germline CDR1 is WSHSY and CDR2 SAAADI. The CDR3 is made up of 13 amino acids. V lost 10 bases and J lost 2; bases outside the gene matches: 5. CDR3 bases: TGCGCCACCTACAGGGGGCCGCAAGAGACCCAGTACTTC. Translating it yields CATYRGPQETQYF.

This clonotype was detected many times. The chain links TRBV6-2 or TRBV6-3 to TRBJ1-2; no clear D. V dropped 8 bases and J dropped 6 bases, with 16 bases sitting between them. There are 13 residues in the CDR3. The germline CDR1 and CDR2 sequences are MNHEY and SVGEGT. Written as DNA, the CDR3 is TGTGCCAGCGCGCGGGCGGGAAGCGATGGCTACACCTTC. This gives the protein CASARAGSDGYTF.

The chain carries TRBV13 and TRBJ1-2, with D possibly matching TRBD1 (6 bases). This CDR3 is built from 15 residues. Trimming removed 2 bases from V and 5 bases from J, with 15 bases in between. Germline values: CDR1 PRHDT, CDR2 FYEKMQ (reference sequence). Written as DNA, the CDR3 is TGTGCCAGCAGCTTACTTTTGGCGACAGGATATGGCTACACCTTC. Translated, it gives CASSLLLATGYGYTF.

DNA of the CDR3: TGCAGTGCTAGAGGAGCGGGACCGACCGGGGAGCTGTTTTTT. This gives the protein CSARGAGPTGELFF. The chain joins TRBV20-1 to TRBJ2-2, with 7 bases lining up with TRBD2. Unmatched junction bases numbered 4, after V lost 1 base and J lost 5 bases. The germline V gene has CDR1 DFQATT and CDR2 SNEGSKA (reference sequence). The CDR3 length is 14 residues.

This clonotype was seen ten or more times. This chain links TRBV27 with TRBJ1-2; D may be TRBD1 (5 bases). The ends were cut back, 2 bases at V and 5 bases at J, with 15 bases in the middle. The CDR3 is 15 residues long. In germline, CDR1 is MNHEY, CDR2 SMNVEV (reference sequence). This CDR3 reads CASSLGQGFRYGYTF. The CDR3 region has the DNA TGTGCCAGCAGTTTAGGGCAGGGTTTTCGTTATGGCTACACCTTC.

This clonotype has at least ten counts. This chain links TRBV6-2 or TRBV6-3 with TRBJ2-7, with 8 nucleotides matching TRBD1. The V segment lost 5 bases and the J segment 1 base; nucleotides outside the gene matches: 7. This CDR3 is 15 amino acids long. Germline V gene sequence: CDR1 MNHEY, CDR2 SVGEGT. The CDR3 DNA is TGTGCCAGCAGTGAAACAGGGGGACCTTCCTACGAGCAGTACTTC. As protein: CASSETGGPSYEQYF.

This clonotype was detected ten times or more. This chain links TRBV7-2 with TRBJ2-7; the match to TRBD2 covers 10 bases. This CDR3 comprises 16 residues. Germline V gene data show CDR1 as SGHTA and CDR2 as FQGNSA. V shed 4 bases, J shed 2 bases, and the junction held 8 bases outside the gene matches. This CDR3 is CASSYASGSSPYEQYF. The CDR3 region has the DNA TGTGCCAGCAGCTACGCTAGCGGGAGTTCCCCCTACGAGCAGTACTTC. The full variable domain, its missing parts supplied by reference TRBV7-2 and TRBJ2-7, is GAGVSQSPSNKVTEKGKDVELRCDPISGHTALYWYRQSLGQGLEFLIYFQGNSAPDKSGLPSDRFSAERTGGSVSTLTIQRTQQEDSAVYLCASSYASGSSPYEQYFGPGTRLTVT.

This clonotype was found a few times. The V gene is TRBV11-2, the J gene TRBJ2-5; 8 nucleotides align to TRBD2. V lost 4 bases and J lost 9; bases outside the gene matches: 13. Germline V CDR1 and CDR2: SGHAT, FQNNGV. The CDR3 is 15 residues long. CDR3 in amino acids: CASSSSGTRQWAQYF. The CDR3 region has the DNA TGTGCCAGCAGCTCATCCGGGACTAGGCAATGGGCCCAGTACTTC.

This clonotype appeared many times. The genes are TRBV11-2 and TRBJ2-5; 8 bases fit TRBD2. Germline V lookup: CDR1 SGHAT, CDR2 FQNNGV. With 3 bases clipped from V and 2 bases from J, the junction kept 2 bases outside the gene matches. CDR3 length: 14 residues. CDR3 bases: TGTGCCAGCAGCTTTACGGGAGGGCAAGAGACCCAGTACTTC. This translates into CASSFTGGQETQYF.

In its sample, this clonotype was seen many times. V is TRBV27 and J is TRBJ2-5; D unclear. Germline V gene lookup returns CDR1 MNHEY and CDR2 SMNVEV (reference sequence). The V gene lost 4 bases and the J gene lost 3 bases, with 15 bases spanning the gap. This CDR3 has 15 residues. As DNA, the CDR3 is TGTGCCAGCAGTTCCCTCCTGGGCAGAAAAGAGACCCAGTACTTC. Protein sequence: CASSSLLGRKETQYF.

In this sample, this clonotype turned up many times. Here the CDR3 DNA reads TGCAGTGCTAGATTGGTGACCGATGAAGCTTTCTTT. It translates to CSARLVTDEAFF. V usage is TRBV20-1 and J usage is TRBJ1-1; D gene unclear. Germline CDR1 DFQATT, CDR2 SNEGSKA (reference sequence). The CDR3 is made up of 12 amino acids. With 2 bases removed from V and 7 bases from J, the gap between germline ends came to 11 bases.

This clonotype was observed at least ten times. The gene calls are TRBV6-1 and TRBJ2-7; 11 bases fit TRBD1. V gave up 6 bases and J gave up 6 bases; unmatched junction bases: 7. The germline V gene encodes CDR1 MNHNS and CDR2 SASEGT. This CDR3 is 14 amino acids long. Here the CDR3 DNA reads TGTGCCAGCAGAGGGACAGGGGGGTTTTCCGAGCAGTACTTC. This gives the protein CASRGTGGFSEQYF.

This chain uses TRBV6-4 with TRBJ1-1, with D possibly matching TRBD1 (5 bases). V dropped 5 bases and J dropped 7 bases, with 14 bases sitting between them. CDR3 length: 13 amino acids. Germline CDR1 and CDR2: MRHNA and SNTAGT. The CDR3 reads CASSFVYQGEAFF. As DNA, the CDR3 is TGTGCCAGCAGTTTTGTCTATCAGGGTGAAGCTTTCTTT.

At least ten counts were recorded for this clonotype. The rearrangement joins TRBV24-1 to TRBJ2-2, with a tentative D call TRBD1 (6 bases). CDR3 length: 16 residues. Trimming left V 0 bases short and J 4 bases short, with 11 bases between. The germline CDR1 and CDR2 sequences are KGHDR and SFDVKD. The CDR3 region is CATSDLLGGRTGELFF. In nucleotides, the CDR3 is TGTGCCACCAGTGATTTGCTTGGGGGCCGCACCGGGGAGCTGTTTTTT.

This clonotype has at least ten counts. V is TRBV28 and J is TRBJ1-5; D unresolved. Between the trimmed V and J ends, which lost 3 bases and 7 bases, there was a span of 13 bases. The CDR3 totals 14 residues. Germline assignment: CDR1 MDHEN and CDR2 SYDVKM. CDR3 DNA: TGTGCCAGCAGTTTCCCTTCGGTAAACCAGCCCCAGCATTTT. Encoded protein: CASSFPSVNQPQHF.